This TCR beta chain was retrieved from a study of blood T cell repertoires in COVID-19. Study context: Sites across the United States, Italy and Spain contributed samples from acute and convalescent COVID-19. From T cells, B-cell-depleted T cells, or PBMCs came the material, which was cDNA or gDNA.

The Seattle patients joined while their infection was active and were tracked longitudinally afterward. Per the germline V gene, CDR1 is KGHDR and CDR2 is SFDVKD. This CDR3 comprises 11 residues. V lost 7 bases to trimming and J lost 7 bases, with 7 bases between them. In the original analysis: Reference gene primer amplification yielded estimated nucleated cell counts. The data were produced by immunoSEQ multiplex PCR, yet TCRdb's version contains in-frame clones alone and is incomplete. V, J and clone size are those of that table, while D and trimming were read from the DNA. The sample carries more than 300,000 clones, around 90% recorded once.

This receptor was identified in a middle-aged woman with COVID-19, enrolled during active disease. What was sequenced was peripheral blood. The chain has TRBV24-1 and TRBJ2-1; the D is unclear. The CDR3, as DNA: TGTGCCACCAGACAATTGAATGAGCAGTTCTTC. Amino acids: CATRQLNEQFF.